This entry features one T cell receptor beta chain sequence. Its antigen specificity is not known. It has no much larger one-base neighbor in the sample; base qualities were not kept. This entry belongs to a study of cytomegalovirus exposure and HLA in healthy donors (dated by TCRdb to between 2016 and 2019). Turning to the overall study: In an earlier analysis of 587 of the donors, under 300 Gb of sequence data and just under 120 million unique TCR beta sequences from 180 million or so T cells were reported. Roughly 290 gigabases of sequencing data and 75 million to 85 million unique TCR sequences made up an early release that covered about 640 HLA-typed donors. The genetic ancestry cluster associated with self-reported Caucasian donors included approximately 85% of the 398 genotyped donors. The study aimed to test whether cataloging public T cell receptors could reveal signatures of past pathogen exposure. The T cell repertoires of about 700 subjects were profiled by immunosequencing and related to cytomegalovirus serostatus. Besides the first cohort of approximately 670 subjects, a separate validation cohort made up of 120 or so different subjects was used. To predict cytomegalovirus infection status, the study brought together high-throughput TCR immunosequencing, statistical association of individual TCRs with disease status, and machine learning. To study patterns of TCR occurrence, a later analysis re-analyzed previously published TCR beta repertoires from 500 to 850 donors and added high-resolution HLA genotyping. In the later analysis, no new phenotypic data were used to find candidate immune exposures; instead, reliance was placed on TCR beta sequences and their occurrence across donors. An earlier analysis of 587 of the donors applied high-throughput TCR beta sequencing to assess whether each TCR beta V gene segment acted as functional or pseudogenic. Donor age, sex, ethnicity and CMV serostatus were compiled together with the repertoire data. A later genetic analysis took genome-wide SNP genotypes for about 65% of the roughly 670 donors and used that subset as a discovery cohort. Every repertoire in the discovery cohort had been generated on one and the same sequencing platform. Both class I and class II loci were covered by HLA typing, at four-digit resolution. Typing coverage differed by locus: A, B, C, DRB1 and DQB1 were typed in about 620-640 donors, DQA1 in 500 to 550, DPA1 in 600 to 610, and DPB1 in 472. Because of strong linkage in the cohort, four or five DR-DQ haplotypes were treated as single units for association and clustering. Among 398 genotyped donors of the cohort, an average of approximately 240,000 unique TCR beta nucleotide sequences was sequenced per donor, of which roughly 18% were non-productive. General conclusions and limits of the study: Some IMGT-functional V segments, including TRBV6-2 and TRBV6-3, could not be distinguished by the 87-base-pair reads and were therefore excluded. In vitro tests confirmed that three of the cytomegalovirus-associated TCR beta chains recognize cytomegalovirus antigens. When HLA alleles, especially DR and DQ, strongly co-occurred, TCR associations were difficult to assign to individual alleles. A total of 150 to 200 TCR beta chains were listed by the study as associated with cytomegalovirus. In an earlier analysis of roughly 560 of the donors, most TCR beta V segments were observed in productive rearrangements about 90% or about 30% of the time, broadly matching IMGT annotations. A further reported finding was that TCR beta sequences accurately predicted the HLA-A and HLA-B alleles for most subjects in the first cohort. Compared with equally common non-associated chains, HLA-associated TCR beta chains in a later analysis were more clonally expanded and had lower generation probabilities. For the cohort, immune exposure information was limited to CMV serostatus. The sequencing pipeline was judged likely to have produced a cluster of highly shared sequence variants as a technical artifact. Approximately 16 rarely observed V segments, including chromosome 9 orphons, were excluded from the earlier analysis of some 590 of the donors because counts were too low. A later analysis found that most CMV-associated TCR beta chains appeared HLA-restricted, with HLA associations seemingly driven largely by CMV exposure. Most TCR sequences were observed very rarely across donors, whereas some public TCRs were present in many individuals. Correlated functional status among segregating V segments might be attributable to linkage disequilibrium, but an unknown experimental factor could not be ruled out. Several of the top co-occurrence clusters appeared to be linked to parvovirus B19, influenza, CMV and Epstein-Barr virus, according to a later analysis. An association between a missense DCLRE1C variant and V-gene and J-gene trimming of TCR beta chains was found in a later genetic analysis and replicated in an independent cohort. The classifier was reported to diagnose cytomegalovirus status with high specificity and sensitivity in both the original and validation cohorts. This cohort had only TCR beta chains sequenced, and the lack of alpha or paired-chain data limited which features could be detected. A later analysis found that TCR association rates varied across HLA loci, with DRB1 alleles showing the most associated TCRs and HLA-C alleles the fewest. It was suggested by the authors that the approach could potentially be generalized to other disease states and immunological phenotypes. Because HLA typing was unavailable for some donors at each locus, only the typed subset was used in association tests. At a false discovery rate of 0.05, a later analysis linked 15,000 to 20,000 TCR beta sequences to specific HLA alleles. A later genetic analysis reported fewer N-insertions in productive TCRs among donors in an Asian-associated ancestry cluster than the roughly 620-donor mean. Sequencing depth was assumed to be roughly uniform across donors in the presence/absence analyses, though that assumption may not hold.

The cohort consisted of 600 to 700 healthy bone marrow donors. At the time of sampling, all cohort members were nominally healthy, though unrecorded immune exposures were likely present. The donor tested CMV seronegative, placing the donor among the 350 or so seronegative members of the cohort. A peripheral blood sample was provided by each donor, and peripheral blood mononuclear cells were used for TCR beta sequencing. Genomic DNA was extracted from the blood cell samples with the Qiagen DNeasy Blood Extraction Kit. Library preparation was by the immunoSEQ multiplex PCR assay. The multiplex PCR relied on a mix of 60 forward primers for TCR Vbeta segments and 13 reverse primers for TCR Jbeta segments. The CDR3 region of rearranged TCR beta genes was amplified from genomic DNA by a multiplex PCR assay. On the Illumina HiSeq System, the amplified TCR beta libraries were sequenced as 87-base-pair reads. The paper's processing steps were these. A later analysis tallied roughly 78 million unique TCR beta chains across the 666 repertoires, and some 10 million of those chains were shared by two or more donors. To remove PCR and sequencing errors, raw reads were error-corrected and collapsed into unique sequences using a nearest-neighbor algorithm that merged closely related sequences. To assign V, D and J gene segments, CDR3 sequences were aligned to IMGT reference sequences. For a sequence to be retained, at least a six-nucleotide match to both a V gene segment and a J gene segment was required. Rearrangements were classified as productive when the CDR3 lacked stop codons and remained in frame with V and J, and all other rearrangements were classified as non-productive. Following IMGT convention, CDR3 was defined as the stretch from the second conserved V-encoded cysteine to the conserved J-encoded phenylalanine. In an earlier analysis of 500 to 650 of the donors, sequences lacking an unambiguous match to a single V gene segment were excluded. In an earlier analysis of several hundred of the donors, V segments were called functional above 56.7% productive rearrangements and were called segregating when the between-donor standard deviation exceeded 5%. A statistical classification framework was built to diagnose cytomegalovirus status from the catalog of TCR beta chain sequences. A later analysis assigned V and J genes by comparing TCR nucleotide sequences with IMGT/GENE-DB human TR gene sequences. Using the TCRdist pipeline, a later analysis assigned CDR3 sequences along with most-parsimonious VDJ recombination scenarios. In a later analysis, every TCR beta chain was defined by the combination of its CDR3 amino acid sequence and its V-gene family, and reads without a unique V-gene family were dropped. To address suspected cross-contamination and a sequencing artifact, a later analysis removed over 500 highly shared, low-generation-probability nucleotide sequences. A later analysis calculated a clonal expansion index for each public chain from normalized within-repertoire ranks of inferred template counts. In a later analysis, generation probabilities were computed using a VDJ recombination model fitted to out-of-frame rearrangements, and the results were checked against IGoR. In a later analysis, TCR-TCR, TCR-HLA and TCR-CMV co-occurrence was scored with hypergeometric tests, and a repertoire-size bias correction was applied to TCR pairs. In a later analysis, false discovery rates were estimated by permuting HLA or CMV assignments 20 times. In a later analysis, co-occurring TCRs were grouped using DBSCAN, with TCRdist sequence similarity added in when clustering inside HLA-allele-positive subsets. Repertoires with fewer than 30,000 or more than 120,000 public chains, plus five repertoires with anomalous nucleotide sharing, were excluded from co-occurrence clustering. TCRdb holds this immuneACCESS table with in-frame rearrangements only. Some clones are missing; in checked studies, unresolved V genes explain under half, and the rest has no known cause. V and J calls and clone size follow that table, whereas D and trimming were derived from the DNA. Recorded for this sample are 170,000 or so clones; about 80% of them occurred a single time. Under 0.75% of the sample lies in the top ten.

The germline V gene specifies LGHNA as CDR1 and YNFKEQ as CDR2. The CDR3 sequence holds 14 residues, the cysteine and phenylalanine included. This entry keeps only the CDR3 DNA: 42 bases, framed from base 1. V is clipped by 5 bases and J by 4 bases, and the sequence between their germline boundaries is 11 bases long. Input material: PBMCs. The sequence links TRBV4-2 to TRBJ1-4; a tentative D call is TRBD1 (6 bases match). The sequence was collected from a woman in her thirties or forties in good health and CMV-seronegative. CDR3 region: CASSSGDLNEKLFF. The base sequence is TGTGCCAGCAGCTCAGGGGACCTTAATGAAAAACTGTTTTTT.